Only a few counts were recorded for the clone carrying this T cell receptor beta chain. Antigen unknown. This sample was taken from a study of shared clonotypes between healthy human individuals. Findings and limits, study-wide: Sequencing depth was expected to affect clonotype sharing among donors.

The CDR3 contains 14 residues. Germline CDR1 SGDLS, CDR2 YYNGEE. J gave up 6 bases and V 4 bases, and 6 bases lay outside the gene matches. Clones were sequenced by immunoSEQ multiplex PCR, and TCRdb holds only the in-frame ones, with some missing. In the table there are approximately 92,000 clones, over 60% of which are singletons. The sequence derives from a man aged 25 to 40 in good health. The chain employs TRBV9 and TRBJ2-2, with 7 bases aligning to TRBD1. Sequencing was done on a sample of memory CD8+ T cells sorted from blood. Stated subset: CD45RO+ cells pooled with CCR7-negative TemRA cells. CDR3 loop: CASSPQGGSGELFF. The CDR3 DNA follows: TGTGCCAGCAGCCCCCAAGGGGGCTCCGGGGAGCTGTTTTTT.